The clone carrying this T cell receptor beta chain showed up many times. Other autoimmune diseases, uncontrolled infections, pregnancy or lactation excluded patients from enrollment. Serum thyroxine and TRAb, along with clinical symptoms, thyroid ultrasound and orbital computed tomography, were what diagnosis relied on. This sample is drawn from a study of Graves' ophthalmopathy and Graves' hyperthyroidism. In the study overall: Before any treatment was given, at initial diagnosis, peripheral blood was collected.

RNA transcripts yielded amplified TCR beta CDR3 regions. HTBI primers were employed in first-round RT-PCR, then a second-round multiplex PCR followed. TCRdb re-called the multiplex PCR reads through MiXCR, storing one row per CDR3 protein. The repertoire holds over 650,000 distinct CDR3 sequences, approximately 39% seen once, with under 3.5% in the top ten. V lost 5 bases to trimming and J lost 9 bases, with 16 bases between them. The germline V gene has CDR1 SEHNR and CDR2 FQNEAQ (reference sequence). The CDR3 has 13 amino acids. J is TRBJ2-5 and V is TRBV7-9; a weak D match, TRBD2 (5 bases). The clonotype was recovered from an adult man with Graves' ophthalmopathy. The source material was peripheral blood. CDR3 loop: CASSQRGYGAQYF. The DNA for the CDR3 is TGTGCCAGCAGCCAGAGAGGGTACGGGGCCCAGTACTTC.